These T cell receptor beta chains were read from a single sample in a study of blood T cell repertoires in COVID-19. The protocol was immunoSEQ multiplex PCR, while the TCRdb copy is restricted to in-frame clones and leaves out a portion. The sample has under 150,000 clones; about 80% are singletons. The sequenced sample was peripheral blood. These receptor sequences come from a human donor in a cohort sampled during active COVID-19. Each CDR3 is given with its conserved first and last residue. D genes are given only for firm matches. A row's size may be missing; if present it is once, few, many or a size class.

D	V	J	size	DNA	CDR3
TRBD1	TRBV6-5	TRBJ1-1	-	TGTGCCAGCAGGTCACGGACAGGGGCGGACACTGAAGCTTTCTTT	CASRSRTGADTEAFF
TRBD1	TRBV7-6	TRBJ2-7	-	TGTGCCAGCAGCTCCTTGACAGGGACCTACGAGCAGTACTTC	CASSSLTGTYEQYF
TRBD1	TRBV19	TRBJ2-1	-	TGTGCCAGTACCAAGACAGGGGGCTCCTACAATGAGCAGTTCTTC	CASTKTGGSYNEQFF
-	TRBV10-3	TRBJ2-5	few	TGTGCCATCAAAGGGGTGGAGGAGACCCAGTACTTC	CAIKGVEETQYF
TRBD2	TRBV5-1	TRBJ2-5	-	TGCGCCAGCAGCTGGAATAGCGGGGGCTCAGGGGGCCAGTACTTC	CASSWNSGGSGGQYF
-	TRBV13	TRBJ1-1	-	TGTGCCAGCAGCTCCAGACAGGAGACCATAAGAGAAGCTTTCTTT	CASSSRQETIREAFF
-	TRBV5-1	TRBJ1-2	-	TGCGCCAGCAGCTTGAAGATTGGACTGGACAACTATGGCTACACCTTC	CASSLKIGLDNYGYTF
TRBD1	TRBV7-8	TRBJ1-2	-	TGTGCCAGCAGCCAGTTAGGGGGCAACTATGGCTACACCTTC	CASSQLGGNYGYTF
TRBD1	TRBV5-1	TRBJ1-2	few	TGCGCCAGCAGCCCTCGGACAGGTTATGGCTACACCTTC	CASSPRTGYGYTF
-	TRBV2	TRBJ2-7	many	TGTGCCAGCAGTGTGGGGTTGGGGGGAACCTACGAGCAGTACTTC	CASSVGLGGTYEQYF
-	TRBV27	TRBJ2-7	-	TGTGCCAGCAGTTTAGGGCAAACCTACGAGCAGTACTTC	CASSLGQTYEQYF
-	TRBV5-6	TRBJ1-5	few	TGTGCCAGCAGCGCCCGACAGAATAGCAATCAGCCCCAGCATTTT	CASSARQNSNQPQHF
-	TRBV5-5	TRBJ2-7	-	TGTGCCAGCAGCTTGGGACGCGGGACAGCTGGTGCCTACGAGCAGTACTTC	CASSLGRGTAGAYEQYF
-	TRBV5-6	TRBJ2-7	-	TGTGCCAGCAGCAGTGTTTTGGACTGGGACTACGAGCAGTACTTC	CASSSVLDWDYEQYF
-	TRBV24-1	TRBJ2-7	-	TGTGCCACCAGTGAACCGACTAGATACGAGCAGTACTTC	CATSEPTRYEQYF
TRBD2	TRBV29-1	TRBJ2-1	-	TGCAGCGTCGCGACTAGCGGGGGGTCCTACAATGAGCAGTTCTTC	CSVATSGGSYNEQFF
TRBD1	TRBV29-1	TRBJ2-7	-	TGCAGCGGGGGACAGAGCTCCTACGAGCAGTACTTC	CSGGQSSYEQYF
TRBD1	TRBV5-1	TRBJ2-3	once	TGCGCCAGCAGCACGGGACAGGGGGCGTCGACAGATACGCAGTATTTT	CASSTGQGASTDTQYF
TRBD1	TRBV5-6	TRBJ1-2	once	TGTGCCAGCAGCCGAGGGACAGGGGGTTCTAACTATGGCTACACCTTC	CASSRGTGGSNYGYTF
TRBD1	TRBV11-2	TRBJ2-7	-	TGTGCCAGCAGCCCTCTAAGACGACAGGGCGCCTCCTACGAGCAGTACTTC	CASSPLRRQGASYEQYF
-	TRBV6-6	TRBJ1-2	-	TGTGCCAGCAGTTACAGGTCAGGCAACAACTATGGCTACACCTTC	CASSYRSGNNYGYTF
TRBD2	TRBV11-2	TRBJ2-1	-	TGTGCCAGCAGCTTAGCGGGACTAGCGGGGGGGCACAATGAGCAGTTCTTC	CASSLAGLAGGHNEQFF
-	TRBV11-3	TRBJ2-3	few	TGTGCCAGCAGCTTATCGGGGAATACGCAGTATTTT	CASSLSGNTQYF
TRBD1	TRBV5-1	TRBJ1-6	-	TGCGCCAGCAGCTTGGTGACAGGGGAATCACCCCTCCACTTT	CASSLVTGESPLHF
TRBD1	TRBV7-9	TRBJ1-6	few	TGTGCCAGCAGCCCAGTGTTCGGGACAGGGGTATCACCCCTCCACTTT	CASSPVFGTGVSPLHF
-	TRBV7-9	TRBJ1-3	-	TGTGCCAGCAGCTTAGACAGGGTATGGAACACCATATATTTT	CASSLDRVWNTIYF
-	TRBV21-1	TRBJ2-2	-	TGTGCCAGCAGCATAGGACAGGGGAGCACCGGGGAGCTGTTTTTT	CASSIGQGSTGELFF
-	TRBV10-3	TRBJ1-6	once	TGTGCCATCAGTGATGGGGGGGTCATCGGGCCCAATTCACCCCTCCACTTT	CAISDGGVIGPNSPLHF
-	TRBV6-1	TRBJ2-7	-	TGTGCCAGCAGTGAAGGTGAGGGAGGCTACGAGCAGTACTTC	CASSEGEGGYEQYF
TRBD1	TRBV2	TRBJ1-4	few	TGTGCCAGCAGAACAGGGGCTCTAAGTGAAAAACTGTTTTTT	CASRTGALSEKLFF
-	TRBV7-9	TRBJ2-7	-	TGTGCCAGCAGCCTCACAGGGTACGAGCAGTACTTC	CASSLTGYEQYF
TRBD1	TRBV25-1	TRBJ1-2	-	TGTGCCAGCAGTGAAGACAGGGGAAGCTACACCTTC	CASSEDRGSYTF
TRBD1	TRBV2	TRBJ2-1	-	TGTGCCAGCTCCAGGACAGGGGCGTACAATGAGCAGTTCTTC	CASSRTGAYNEQFF
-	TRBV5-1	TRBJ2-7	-	TGCGCCAGCAGCTTGGCACAGGGTAGCCGGTACGAGCAGTACTTC	CASSLAQGSRYEQYF
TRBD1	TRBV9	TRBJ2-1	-	TGTGCCAGCAGCTCCTCGACAGGGTACAATGAGCAGTTCTTC	CASSSSTGYNEQFF
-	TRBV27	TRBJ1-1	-	TGTGCCAGCAGTTTATACGACGTCGGAGGGAACACTGAAGCTTTCTTT	CASSLYDVGGNTEAFF
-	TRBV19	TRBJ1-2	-	TGTGCCAGTAGTATAGTAGGGGCGACAACCTATGGCTACACCTTC	CASSIVGATTYGYTF
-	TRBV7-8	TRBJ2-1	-	TGTGCCAGCAGCTTACGGGGGCTGTGGGAGGGCTGGGGTGAGCAGTTCTTC	CASSLRGLWEGWGEQFF
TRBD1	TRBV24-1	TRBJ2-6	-	TGTGCCACCAGTGATTCCGGGACAGGGGGCGCTGGGGCCAACGTCCTGACTTTC	CATSDSGTGGAGANVLTF
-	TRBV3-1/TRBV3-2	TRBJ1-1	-	TGTGCCAGCGCCGGGGTTAGGAACACTGAAGCTTTCTTT	CASAGVRNTEAFF
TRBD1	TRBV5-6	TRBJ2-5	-	TGTGCCAGCAGCTCAACCGGGACAGAAGAGACCCAGTACTTC	CASSSTGTEETQYF
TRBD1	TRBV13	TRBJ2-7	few	TGTGCCAGCAGCTACCCGACAGGGTCCTACGAGCAGTACTTC	CASSYPTGSYEQYF
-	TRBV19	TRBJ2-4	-	TGTGCCAGTAGGCACGGGGTGGGAAACATTCAGTACTTC	CASRHGVGNIQYF
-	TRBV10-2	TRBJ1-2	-	TGCGCCAGCAGTGAGTCGAGTGGCTACACCTTC	CASSESSGYTF
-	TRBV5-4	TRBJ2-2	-	TGTGCCAGCAGCTCGAAGCCGGACACCGGGGAGCTGTTTTTT	CASSSKPDTGELFF
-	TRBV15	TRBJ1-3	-	TGTGCCACCAGCAGAGAGGCCCACTCTGGAAACACCATATATTTT	CATSREAHSGNTIYF
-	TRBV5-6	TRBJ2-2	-	TGTGCCAGCAGCTCGGGCCCAGGGCGTCCCGGGGAGCTGTTTTTT	CASSSGPGRPGELFF
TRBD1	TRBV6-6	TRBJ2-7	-	TGTGCCAGCAGTTCGCCACCGGGACAGAGCTCCTACGAGCAGTACTTC	CASSSPPGQSSYEQYF
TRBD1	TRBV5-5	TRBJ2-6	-	TGTGCCAGCAGTTCCGACAGGGTTGGGGCCAACGTCCTGACTTTC	CASSSDRVGANVLTF
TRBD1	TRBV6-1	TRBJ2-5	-	TGTGCCAGCAGTGATTTAGGACAGGGAGAGACCCAGTACTTC	CASSDLGQGETQYF
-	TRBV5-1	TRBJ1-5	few	TGCGCCAGCCGCCAAACCGACACTAGCAATCAGCCCCAGCATTTT	CASRQTDTSNQPQHF
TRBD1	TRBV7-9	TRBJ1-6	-	TGTGCCAGCAGCAACCGGGACAGGGGATACTCACCCCTCCACTTT	CASSNRDRGYSPLHF
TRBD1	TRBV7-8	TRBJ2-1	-	TGTGCCAGCAGCCTCTACCGGGACAGGGATCTGTCAAAGCAGTTCTTC	CASSLYRDRDLSKQFF
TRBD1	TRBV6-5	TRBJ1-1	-	TGTGCCAGCAGTTACGGGGACAGCACTGAAGCTTTCTTT	CASSYGDSTEAFF